This TCR beta chain is from a study of T cell changes during pregnancy in multiple sclerosis. The germline V gene has CDR1 LNHDA and CDR2 SQIVND (reference sequence). V shed 7 bases and J 1 base; nucleotides not matched to a gene: 4. CDR3 length: 14 amino acids. Some clones are missing from TCRdb's copy, which holds only in-frame ones; the method was immunoSEQ multiplex PCR. The repertoire consists of roughly 23,000 clones, with about 89% occurring once and the leading ten covering under 8%. The origin of this receptor is a female donor with multiple sclerosis, enrolled in a pregnancy study. This chain joins TRBV19 and TRBJ1-1; 9 bases agree with TRBD1. Sample: CD8+ T cells from peripheral blood mononuclear cells, taken in the first trimester of pregnancy. CDR3 DNA sequence: TGTGCCAGTATTCAGGGACAGGGGAACACTGAAGCTTTCTTT. Its translation is CASIQGQGNTEAFF.